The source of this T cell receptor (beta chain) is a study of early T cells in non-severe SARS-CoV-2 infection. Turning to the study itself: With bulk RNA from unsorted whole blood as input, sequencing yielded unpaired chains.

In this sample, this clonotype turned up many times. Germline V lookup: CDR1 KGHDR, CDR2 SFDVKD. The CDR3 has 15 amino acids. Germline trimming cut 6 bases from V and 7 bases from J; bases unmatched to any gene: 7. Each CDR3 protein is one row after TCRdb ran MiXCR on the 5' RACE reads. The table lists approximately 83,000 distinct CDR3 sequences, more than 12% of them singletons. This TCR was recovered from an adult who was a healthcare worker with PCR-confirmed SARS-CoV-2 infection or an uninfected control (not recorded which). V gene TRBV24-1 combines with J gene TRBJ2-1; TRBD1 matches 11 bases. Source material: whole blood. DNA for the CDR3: TGTGCCACCAGTTCGGACAGGGGGCGATCGAATGAGCAGTTCTTC. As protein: CATSSDRGRSNEQFF.